The T cell receptor (beta chain) described here comes from a study of CD8+ T cells in alopecia areata. The CDR3 extends over 17 amino acids. V was pared by 2 bases and J by 3 bases, with 20 bases between. Per germline, CDR1 SGHAT and CDR2 FQDESV (reference sequence). RNA extraction was followed by reverse transcription into cDNA, which acted as the sequencing template. TCRdb's copy holds only in-frame clones and misses some; the assay was immunoSEQ multiplex PCR. The sample records around 34,000 clones, 55% being singletons. V is TRBV11-1 and J is TRBJ2-7; D gene uncertain. Sequenced: NKG2D-high CD8+ T cells sorted from blood. The source of this sequence is a human donor with alopecia areata. The CDR3 spells CASSLSPLPASSYEQYF. As DNA, the CDR3 is TGTGCCAGCAGCTTAAGTCCCCTGCCGGCTTCGAGCTACGAGCAGTACTTC.